The 15 T cell receptor beta chains presented below share a single source sample, sequenced in a study of blood T cell repertoires in COVID-19. Libraries were prepared by immunoSEQ multiplex PCR; TCRdb keeps only in-frame clonotypes and omits some of them. The table includes over 450,000 clones, about 91% detected once. The material sequenced was peripheral blood. The receptors shown here come from a man between 18 and 35 years old with COVID-19, enrolled during active disease.

The rearrangement joins TRBV30 to TRBJ2-3, with 8 bases fitting TRBD2. CDR3 length: 15 residues. The V segment lost 3 bases and the J segment 4 bases; nucleotides outside the gene matches: 9. Germline assignment: CDR1 GTSNPN and CDR2 SVGIG (reference sequence). CDR3 residues: CAWSPGAGGADTQYF. CDR3 coding DNA: TGTGCCTGGAGCCCCGGGGCGGGAGGCGCAGATACGCAGTATTTT. The complete variable domain, with remaining parts taken from reference TRBV30 and TRBJ2-3, reads SQTIHQWPATLVQPVGSPLSLECTVEGTSNPNLYWYRQAAGRGLQLLFYSVGIGQISSEVPQNLSASRPQDRQFILSSKKLLLSDSGFYLCAWSPGAGGADTQYFGPGTRLTVL.

This clone has just a few counts. This rearrangement joins TRBV28 to TRBJ1-5, with no clear D. The germline V gene has CDR1 MDHEN and CDR2 SYDVKM. There are 12 residues in the CDR3. Deletions cut 6 bases from V and 4 bases from J, with 7 bases between. The CDR3 here is CASRPLNQPQHF. CDR3 sequence (DNA): TGTGCCAGCAGGCCTCTAAATCAGCCCCAGCATTTT.

This clone was observed a handful of times. The same CDR3 also results from other DNA sequences found in this sample. The chain carries TRBV3-1 (or the pseudogene TRBV3-2) and TRBJ1-3, with unresolved D. Germline CDR1 is LGHDT and CDR2 is YNNKEL (reference sequence). Trimming stripped 4 bases from V and 1 base from J, with 8 bases between. This CDR3 is built from 14 residues. The DNA of the CDR3 is TGTGCCAGCAGCCGAGACTCGTCTGGAAACACCATATATTTT. This translates into CASSRDSSGNTIYF.

The V call is TRBV7-9, the J call TRBJ1-5; unclear D gene. Germline CDR1 is SEHNR and CDR2 is FQNEAQ (reference sequence). CDR3 length: 15 amino acids. Trimming stripped 1 base from V and 0 bases from J, with 7 bases between. CDR3 region: CASSLDSYSNQPQHF. The CDR3 nucleotides read TGTGCCAGCAGCTTAGACAGTTATAGCAATCAGCCCCAGCATTTT. The full variable domain, in which reference TRBV7-9 and TRBJ1-5 provide the parts outside the CDR3, is DTGVSQNPRHKITKRGQNVTFRCDPISEHNRLYWYRQTLGQGPEFLTYFQNEAQLEKSRLLSDRFSAERPKGSFSTLEIQRTEQGDSAMYLCASSLDSYSNQPQHFGDGTRLSIL.

This clone was recorded once. The chain uses TRBV5-1 and TRBJ2-3; the match to TRBD1 covers 7 bases. V was clipped by 4 bases and J by 0 bases; unmatched bases: 8. The CDR3 contains 16 residues. Germline loops: CDR1 SGHRS, CDR2 YFSETQ. The CDR3 DNA reads TGCGCCAGCAGCCTTATAGGGGGCCTTAGCACAGATACGCAGTATTTT. It specifies CASSLIGGLSTDTQYF.

The CDR3 protein is CASSSGTWNTEAFF. Here the CDR3 DNA reads TGTGCCAGCAGCTCCGGGACATGGAACACTGAAGCTTTCTTT. This chain connects TRBV7-9 to TRBJ1-1; weak D call: TRBD1 (6 bases). The germline V gene encodes CDR1 SEHNR and CDR2 FQNEAQ (reference sequence). Trimming took 4 bases from V and 1 from J, leaving 10 bases between them. This CDR3 has 14 amino acids.

The chain is built from TRBV5-4 and TRBJ1-5; 7 nucleotides line up with TRBD1. The germline gives CDR1 SGHNT, CDR2 YYREEE (reference sequence). The V and J ends lost 1 base and 4 bases, in that order; junction bases with no gene match: 2. The CDR3 runs 14 residues. The CDR3 sequence is CASSLRQGNQPQHF. The CDR3, as DNA: TGTGCCAGCAGCTTGAGACAGGGTAATCAGCCCCAGCATTTT.

The CDR3 DNA reads TGTGCCAGCAGTCTGGTGGGGGGATGGACTGAAGCTTTCTTT. Translation gives CASSLVGGWTEAFF. J is TRBJ1-1 and V is TRBV27, with D possibly being TRBD1 (5 bases). This CDR3 spans 14 amino acids. Trimming removed 5 bases at V and 5 bases at J, with 15 bases between. Germline CDR1 and CDR2: MNHEY and SMNVEV (reference sequence).

V and J are TRBV7-9 and TRBJ2-5, with D possibly being TRBD1 (5 bases). The CDR3 contains 13 residues. Between the trimmed V and J ends, which lost 6 bases and 4 bases, there was a span of 12 bases. Germline loops: CDR1 SEHNR, CDR2 FQNEAQ (reference sequence). CDR3 DNA: TGTGCCAGCAGTCCTTGGGGCTTAGAGACCCAGTACTTC. Its translation is CASSPWGLETQYF.

The V call is TRBV7-8, the J call TRBJ2-1; D is perhaps TRBD1 (5 bases). V was pared by 5 bases and J by 4 bases, with 9 bases between. CDR3 length: 13 amino acids. Germline V gives CDR1 SGHVS, CDR2 FQNEAQ. The DNA for the CDR3 is TGTGCCAGCAGCCCGCAGGGTTACAATGAGCAGTTCTTC. Amino acid sequence: CASSPQGYNEQFF.

The V and J genes are TRBV29-1 and TRBJ2-5; TRBD2 matches at 8 bases. From germline, CDR1 is SQVTM and CDR2 ANQGSEA. The trim removed 4 bases at V and 4 bases at J, leaving 8 bases unmatched. There are 14 residues in the CDR3. This CDR3 is CSVVGREGPETQYF. In DNA, the CDR3 is TGCAGCGTTGTAGGACGGGAGGGCCCAGAGACCCAGTACTTC.

This clone has just one count. Other DNA sequences in this specimen translate into the identical CDR3. The chain employs TRBV9 and TRBJ2-1; 9 nucleotides agree with TRBD2. There are 16 residues in the CDR3. Germline-derived CDR1 and CDR2 are SGDLS and YYNGEE. The V gene end was trimmed by 0 bases and the J gene end by 4 bases; junction bases not matched to a gene: 5. CDR3 amino acids: CASSVGAGGLYNEQFF. The CDR3 region has the DNA TGTGCCAGCAGCGTAGGGGCGGGGGGGCTTTACAATGAGCAGTTCTTC.

This rearrangement joins TRBV10-1 to TRBJ2-3; D is perhaps TRBD2 (6 bases). Germline lookup yields CDR1 WNHNN and CDR2 SYGVQD (reference sequence). This CDR3 spans 15 amino acids. Between the trimmed V and J ends, which lost 6 bases and 0 bases, there was a span of 13 bases. CDR3 in DNA: TGCGCCAGCAGGGCGACTAGTGTAAGCACAGATACGCAGTATTTT. It encodes CASRATSVSTDTQYF.

The chain is built from TRBV6-5 and TRBJ1-1, with a tentative D call TRBD1 (5 bases). This CDR3 spans 14 amino acids. Germline V gene lookup returns CDR1 MNHEY and CDR2 SVGAGI. Trimming pared 5 bases from V and 1 base from J, leaving 11 bases between. As DNA, the CDR3 is TGTGCCAGCAGTCCCCGACAGACGAACACTGAAGCTTTCTTT. Its protein product is CASSPRQTNTEAFF.

V usage is TRBV6-5 and J usage is TRBJ2-2; 7 positions match TRBD2. Germline CDR1 and CDR2: MNHEY and SVGAGI. This CDR3 has 14 amino acids. V shed 6 bases and J 4 bases; nucleotides not matched to a gene: 5. The CDR3 nucleotides read TGTGCCAGCAGCCGGGGGGTTGGCACCGGGGAGCTGTTTTTT. Its protein is CASSRGVGTGELFF.